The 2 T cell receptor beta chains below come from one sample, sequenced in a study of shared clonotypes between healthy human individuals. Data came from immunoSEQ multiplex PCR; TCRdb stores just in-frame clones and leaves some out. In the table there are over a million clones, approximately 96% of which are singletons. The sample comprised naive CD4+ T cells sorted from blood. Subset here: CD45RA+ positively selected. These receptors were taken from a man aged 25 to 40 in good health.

CDR3 sequence reads: CSASQGTNTEAFF. The CDR3 DNA sequence: TGCAGCGCTTCACAGGGGACGAACACTGAAGCTTTCTTT. V gene TRBV29-1 combines with J gene TRBJ1-1; 7 bases line up with TRBD1. CDR1 and CDR2 from the germline V gene are SQVTM and ANQGSEA. With V trimmed by 7 bases and J by 1 base, 6 bases remained unmatched. This CDR3 has 13 residues.

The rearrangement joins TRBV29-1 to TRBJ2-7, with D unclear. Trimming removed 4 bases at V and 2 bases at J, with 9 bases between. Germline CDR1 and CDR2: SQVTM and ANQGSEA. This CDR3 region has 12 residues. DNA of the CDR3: TGCAGCGTTGGATCAGTTACCTACGAGCAGTACTTC. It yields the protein CSVGSVTYEQYF.